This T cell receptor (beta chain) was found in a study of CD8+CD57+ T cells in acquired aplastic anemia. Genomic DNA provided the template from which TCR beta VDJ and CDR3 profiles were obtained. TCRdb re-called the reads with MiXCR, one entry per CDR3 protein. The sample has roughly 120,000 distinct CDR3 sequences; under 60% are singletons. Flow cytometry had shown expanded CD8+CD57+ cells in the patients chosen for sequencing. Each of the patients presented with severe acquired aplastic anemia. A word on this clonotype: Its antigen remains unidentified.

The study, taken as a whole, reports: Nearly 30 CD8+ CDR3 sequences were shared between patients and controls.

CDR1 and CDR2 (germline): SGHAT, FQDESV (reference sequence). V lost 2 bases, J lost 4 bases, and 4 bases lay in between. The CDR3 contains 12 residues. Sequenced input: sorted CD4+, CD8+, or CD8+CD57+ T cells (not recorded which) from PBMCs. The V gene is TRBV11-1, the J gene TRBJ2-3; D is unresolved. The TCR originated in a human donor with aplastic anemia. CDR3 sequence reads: CASSLSADTQYF. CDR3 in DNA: TGTGCCAGCAGCTTATCCGCAGATACGCAGTATTTT.